This passage covers 9 T cell receptor beta chains from one sample sequenced in a study of blood T cell repertoires in COVID-19. TCRdb keeps only in-frame clones here, not all; method: immunoSEQ multiplex PCR. The sample has about 98,000 clones, 82% seen once. Sequencing was carried out using peripheral blood. These receptors were collected from a man in his 70s with active or convalescent COVID-19.

This chain joins TRBV9 and TRBJ1-5, with D hard to call. Germline V lookup: CDR1 SGDLS, CDR2 YYNGEE. The V end was cut by 2 bases, the J end by 1 base, with 4 bases between. The CDR3 loop spans 13 amino acids. CDR3 protein: CASSVGSNQPQHF. DNA for the CDR3: TGTGCCAGCAGCGTGGGCAGCAATCAGCCCCAGCATTTT.

J is TRBJ1-2 and V is TRBV6-2 or TRBV6-3; D might be TRBD1 (6 bases). The germline gives CDR1 MNHEY, CDR2 SVGEGT. CDR3 length: 16 residues. V was cut by 0 bases and J by 4 bases, with 15 bases left in between. CDR3 loop: CASSYSRQVGGYGYTF. The CDR3 DNA follows: TGTGCCAGCAGTTACTCACGACAGGTCGGTGGCTATGGCTACACCTTC.

The chain recombines TRBV24-1 with TRBJ2-7; a weak D match, TRBD1 (6 bases). Germline V gene lookup returns CDR1 KGHDR and CDR2 SFDVKD. This CDR3 is built from 16 residues. V was trimmed by 7 bases and J by 3 bases, leaving 21 bases between them. The CDR3 reads CATRQDRPASHYEQYF. The CDR3 DNA reads as TGTGCCACCAGACAAGACAGGCCGGCGTCCCACTACGAGCAGTACTTC.

The rearrangement links TRBV27 to TRBJ1-1; D is perhaps TRBD1 (6 bases). CDR3 length equals 14 residues. Germline CDR1 is MNHEY and CDR2 is SMNVEV (reference sequence). V shed 3 bases and J shed 5 bases, with 13 bases lying between them. CDR3 in amino acids: CASSFRMQGTEAFF. As DNA, the CDR3 is TGTGCCAGCAGTTTTAGGATGCAGGGGACTGAAGCTTTCTTT.

The chain joins TRBV5-1 to TRBJ2-5; the match to TRBD2 covers 11 bases. Germline lookup yields CDR1 SGHRS and CDR2 YFSETQ. The CDR3 consists of 15 residues. J lost 3 bases, V lost 2 bases, and 3 bases had no gene match. The CDR3 bases are TGCGCCAGCAGCTTTCTGGGACTAGCGGAAGAGACCCAGTACTTC. It yields the protein CASSFLGLAEETQYF. The full variable domain, with the rest looked up from reference TRBV5-1 and TRBJ2-5, is KAGVTQTPRYLIKTRGQQVTLSCSPISGHRSVSWYQQTPGQGLQFLFEYFSETQRNKGNFPGRFSGRQFSNSRSEMNVSTLELGDSALYLCASSFLGLAEETQYFGPGTRLLVL.

This chain connects TRBV15 to TRBJ1-4; 9 bases align to TRBD1. The CDR3 has 12 residues. Germline V CDR1 and CDR2: LNHNV, YYDKDF (reference sequence). V trimming: 7 bases; J trimming: 8 bases; junction bases outside the gene matches: 2. The CDR3 DNA sequence: TGTGCCACCACTGGACAGGGGGAAAAACTGTTTTTT. Translating gives CATTGQGEKLFF.

This clone turned up a few times. This rearrangement joins TRBV5-1 to TRBJ2-2, with 9 bases fitting TRBD1. V lost 6 bases to trimming and J lost 5 bases; unmatched junction nucleotides: 8. The germline gives CDR1 SGHRS, CDR2 YFSETQ. The CDR3 runs to 15 residues. The chain's CDR3 is CASTPGTGRTGELFF. CDR3 coding DNA: TGCGCCAGCACCCCCGGGACAGGGAGGACCGGGGAGCTGTTTTTT.

The chain employs TRBV5-1 and TRBJ1-1; the D gene is possibly TRBD1 (6 bases). This CDR3 is built from 15 residues. V lost 3 bases, J lost 3 bases, and 15 bases lay in between. CDR1 and CDR2 (germline): SGHRS, YFSETQ. CDR3 DNA sequence: TGCGCCAGCAGCTGGAAGGGGGACGGGGACACTGAAGCTTTCTTT. It yields the protein CASSWKGDGDTEAFF.

Only one count was recorded for this clone. This sequence joins TRBV5-4 and TRBJ1-2, with TRBD1 identical over 8 bases. The CDR3 totals 13 residues. Germline V gene sequence: CDR1 SGHNT, CDR2 YYREEE (reference sequence). With 2 bases clipped from V and 8 bases from J, the junction kept 5 bases outside the gene matches. This CDR3 is CASSLTGGGGYTF. CDR3 nucleotide sequence: TGTGCCAGCAGCTTAACAGGGGGAGGAGGCTACACCTTC.